Each of the 8 T cell receptor beta chains below was sequenced from the same sample in a study of cytomegalovirus exposure and HLA in healthy donors. Use of 60 Vbeta and 13 Jbeta primers characterized the PCR. Here immunoSEQ multiplex PCR was the method, and the copy in TCRdb shows in-frame clones only, minus some. The repertoire holds 90,000 to 100,000 clones, with about 81% as singletons. The sequencing input was PBMCs. Receptors were obtained from a woman between 40 and 55 years old in good health and CMV-seronegative.

The V gene is TRBV6-6, the J gene TRBJ1-5, with 8 bases matching TRBD1. The CDR3 extends over 14 amino acids. The V gene end was trimmed by 5 bases and the J gene end by 5 bases; junction bases not matched to a gene: 5. Germline V gene lookup returns CDR1 MNHNY and CDR2 SVGAGI (reference sequence). CDR3 amino acids: CASSPTGADQPQHF. As DNA, the CDR3 is TGTGCCAGCAGTCCGACAGGGGCGGATCAGCCCCAGCATTTT.

The chain has TRBV19 and TRBJ2-6, with D possibly TRBD2 on 5 matching bases. Germline V lookup: CDR1 LNHDA, CDR2 SQIVND (reference sequence). The CDR3 spans 15 residues. V lost 4 bases and J 4 bases, leaving 11 bases between the germline ends. CDR3 sequence (DNA): TGTGCCAGTAGTACCCGGGGTGGCGGGGCCAACGTCCTGACTTTC. It specifies CASSTRGGGANVLTF.

This rearrangement joins TRBV2 to TRBJ2-7; D may be TRBD2 (7 bases). V was cut by 11 bases and J by 4 bases, with 15 bases left in between. The V gene's germline CDR1 is SNHLY and CDR2 FYNNEI. CDR3 length: 12 amino acids. CDR3 amino acids: CAGGGAVYEQYF. CDR3 in DNA: TGTGCCGGTGGGGGGGCTGTTTACGAGCAGTACTTC.

This clone was seen a single time. The chain is built from TRBV19 and TRBJ1-2; D is unclear. V was clipped by 5 bases and J by 7 bases, with 17 bases between them. The CDR3 covers 14 residues. CDR1 and CDR2 from the germline V gene are LNHDA and SQIVND (reference sequence). The CDR3 spells CASSRQEISFGYTF. The DNA for the CDR3 is TGTGCCAGTAGTCGTCAGGAAATATCCTTTGGCTACACCTTC.

This sequence joins TRBV28 and TRBJ1-3; D not certain. V was trimmed by 7 bases and J by 0 bases, leaving 4 bases between them. Germline V gene sequence: CDR1 MDHEN, CDR2 SYDVKM. CDR3 size: 12 residues. The CDR3 region is CASTVSGNTIYF. The CDR3 DNA follows: TGTGCCAGCACCGTCTCTGGAAACACCATATATTTT. Supplemented by reference TRBV28 and TRBJ1-3, the full variable domain reads DVKVTQSSRYLVKRTGEKVFLECVQDMDHENMFWYRQDPGLGLRLIYFSYDVKMKEKGDIPEGYSVSREKKERFSLILESASTNQTSMYLCASTVSGNTIYFGEGSWLTVV.

The chain is built from TRBV4-1 and TRBJ2-5; TRBD1 aligns across 9 bases. The end of the DNA aligns better with TRBJ2-7, so the J call may be wrong. Germline-derived CDR1 and CDR2 are MGHRA and YSYEKL. The CDR3 extends over 16 amino acids. The CDR3: CASSPRSGTGSYEQYF. DNA for the CDR3: TGCGCCAGCAGCCCACGGTCCGGGACAGGGTCCTACGAGCAGTACTTC.

This chain links TRBV19 with TRBJ1-1; D remains unclear. V lost 7 bases to trimming and J lost 0 bases, with 12 bases between them. The CDR3 contains 14 residues. CDR1 and CDR2 from the germline V gene are LNHDA and SQIVND (reference sequence). CDR3: CASTPLAVNTEAFF. The CDR3 DNA is TGTGCCAGTACTCCTCTGGCGGTGAACACTGAAGCTTTCTTT.

The chain is built from TRBV5-4 and TRBJ2-1; D may be TRBD2 (7 bases). CDR3 size: 16 residues. V lost 1 base, J lost 2 bases, and 13 bases lay in between. Germline-derived CDR1 and CDR2 are SGHNT and YYREEE (reference sequence). The CDR3 protein is CASSLWGGGPYNEQFF. The CDR3 DNA is TGTGCCAGCAGCTTGTGGGGGGGCGGGCCCTACAATGAGCAGTTCTTC.